Listed below are T cell receptor beta chains from one sample, sequenced in a study of blood T cell repertoires in COVID-19. Assay used: immunoSEQ multiplex PCR; TCRdb lists only in-frame clones, some missing. The table shows over 300,000 clones, with around 91% occurring only once. The material sequenced was PBMCs or T cells enriched from blood (not recorded which). Every receptor here comes from a woman between 40 and 50 years old who had recovered from COVID-19. The CDR3 runs from the conserved cysteine through the conserved F or W. D genes are given only for firm matches. Clone sizes are given selectively: once, few, many, or a class where the clone is expanded.

>TRBJ2-5|TRBD2|once|14|TRBV9
TGTGCCAGCAGCGTAGGGACTAGTCAAGAGACCCAGTACTTC
CASSVGTSQETQYF
>TRBJ1-2|TRBD1|-|15|TRBV7-9
TGTGCCAGCAGCTTAGCGCCCGGGACAGGGAATGGCTACACCTTC
CASSLAPGTGNGYTF
>TRBJ2-1|-|-|17|TRBV5-1
TGCGCCAGCAGCTTAACCGGGACTCATCGCTCCTACAATGAGCAGTTCTTC
CASSLTGTHRSYNEQFF
>TRBJ2-2|-|-|14|TRBV28
TGTGCCAGCTTGAGCGGATTCTCAACCGGGGAGCTGTTTTTT
CASLSGFSTGELFF
>TRBJ2-5|-|-|14|TRBV9
TGTGCCAGCAGCGTCAGCCAGGGCGGCGGGACCCAGTACTTC
CASSVSQGGGTQYF
>TRBJ2-3|TRBD2|few|16|TRBV4-3
TGCGCCAGCAGCCCGGAGGGGACTAGCGGGGGAGATACGCAGTATTTT
CASSPEGTSGGDTQYF
>TRBJ2-4|-|-|14|TRBV20-1
TGCAGTGCTAGTCGGGATATAGCCAAAAACATTCAGTACTTC
CSASRDIAKNIQYF
>TRBJ1-2|TRBD1|-|14|TRBV25-1
TGTGCCAGCAGTGAACGGACAGGGGTCTATGGCTACACCTTC
CASSERTGVYGYTF
>TRBJ1-5|-|-|14|TRBV9
TGTGCCAGCAGCGTAGATTATAGCAATCAGCCCCAGCATTTT
CASSVDYSNQPQHF
>TRBJ1-1|-|-|14|TRBV4-1
TGCGCCAGCAGCAAAGGCCAGAACAGCCCTGAAGCTTTCTTT
CASSKGQNSPEAFF
>TRBJ2-3|-|-|13|TRBV10-3
TGTGCCATCCGGGGGACGGACACAGATACGCAGTATTTT
CAIRGTDTDTQYF
>TRBJ2-1|-|-|16|TRBV23-1
TGCGCCAGCAGTCACGACGGGTCTTCCCACCACAATGAGCAGTTCTTC
CASSHDGSSHHNEQFF
>TRBJ2-7|-|-|14|TRBV7-2
TGTGCCAGCAGCTTAGACGGTAGCTCCTACGAGCAGTACTTC
CASSLDGSSYEQYF
>TRBJ1-5|-|-|18|TRBV4-1
TGCGCCAGCAGCCAGTACACATCAATTAGGGGTAGCAATCAGCCCCAGCATTTT
CASSQYTSIRGSNQPQHF
>TRBJ1-1|-|few|14|TRBV18
TGTGCCAGCTCACCAGGGGGGTGGGGCACTGAAGCTTTCTTT
CASSPGGWGTEAFF
>TRBJ2-5|-|-|12|TRBV7-2
TGTGCCAGCAGCCAGGGGTGGGAGACCCAGTACTTC
CASSQGWETQYF
>TRBJ1-6|TRBD1|-|14|TRBV7-2
TGTGCCAGCAGCTTGGGACAGAATAATTCACCCCTCCACTTT
CASSLGQNNSPLHF
>TRBJ2-1|TRBD2|-|15|TRBV9
TGTGCCAGCAGCGTAGGGAGCGGGACGTACAATGAGCAGTTCTTC
CASSVGSGTYNEQFF
>TRBJ1-2|-|once|12|TRBV24-1
TGTGCCACCAGTGATTTCCTAGACTACTACACCTTC
CATSDFLDYYTF
>TRBJ2-1|TRBD2|-|19|TRBV28
TGTGCCAGCAGCCAAGAGGGACTAGCGGGAGTCCGCTCCTACAATGAGCAGTTCTTC
CASSQEGLAGVRSYNEQFF
>TRBJ1-2|TRBD1|-|14|TRBV15
TGTGCCACCAGTCGCAGCCAGGGGGCAGGTGGCTACACCTTC
CATSRSQGAGGYTF
>TRBJ1-2|-|-|12|TRBV5-4
TGTGCCAGCAGCGTATTCTCGGGGGGCTACACCTTC
CASSVFSGGYTF
>TRBJ1-2|TRBD1|-|15|TRBV7-2
TGTGCCAGCAGCTGGAAGACAGGGGGCGGGTATGGCTACACCTTC
CASSWKTGGGYGYTF
>TRBJ2-2|-|-|16|TRBV6-2/TRBV6-3
TGTGCCAGCAGCGCAGTAGCGCCACAGAACACCGGGGAGCTGTTTTTT
CASSAVAPQNTGELFF
>TRBJ1-3|-|-|16|TRBV24-1
TGTGCCACCAGTGATTTTGCCCAGGAATCTGGAAACACCATATATTTT
CATSDFAQESGNTIYF
>TRBJ2-1|TRBD1|-|14|TRBV5-4
TGTGCCAGCAGCTTGGAGACAGGGATATCCCCGGGGTTCTTC
CASSLETGISPGFF
>TRBJ2-7|TRBD2|-|16|TRBV6-5
TGTGCCAGCAGTTACTCGAGGGCGGGGGTGTGGAACGAGCAGTACTTC
CASSYSRAGVWNEQYF
>TRBJ1-1|TRBD1|-|14|TRBV7-3
TGTGCCAGCAGCTCCCAGGGGGTGGACACTGAAGCTTTCTTT
CASSSQGVDTEAFF
>TRBJ1-6|-|-|14|TRBV28
TGTGCCAGCAGGTTTGACAAACTCGAATCACCCCTCCACTTT
CASRFDKLESPLHF
>TRBJ2-1|TRBD1|-|15|TRBV5-4
TGTGCCAGCAGCCTACAGGGGGCGCAAAAGTATGAGCAGTTCTTC
CASSLQGAQKYEQFF
>TRBJ2-2|TRBD1|once|16|TRBV28
TGTGCCAGCAGCCGAAGACAGGGGATGAACACCGGGGAGCTGTTTTTT
CASSRRQGMNTGELFF